The 24 T cell receptor beta chains below come from one sample, sequenced in a study of blood T cell repertoires in COVID-19. Assay used: immunoSEQ multiplex PCR; TCRdb lists only in-frame clones, some missing. The table has about 280,000 clones, approximately 86% seen once; the top ten hold over 10%. Input material: peripheral blood. The receptors here all came from a woman in her 70s with COVID-19, enrolled during active disease.

V gene TRBV27 combines with J gene TRBJ2-6; D is perhaps TRBD1 (6 bases). The CDR3 spans 17 residues. Per the germline V gene, CDR1 is MNHEY and CDR2 is SMNVEV (reference sequence). With 3 bases removed from V and 0 bases from J, the gap between germline ends came to 12 bases. The CDR3 is CASSLRTDVSGANVLTF. The CDR3 DNA is TGTGCCAGCAGTTTGAGGACAGACGTCTCTGGGGCCAACGTCCTGACTTTC.

The rearrangement uses TRBV5-1 and TRBJ2-2; the D gene is possibly TRBD1 (7 bases). V gave up 4 bases and J gave up 7 bases, with 17 bases separating them. CDR1 is SGHRS and CDR2 is YFSETQ in the germline V gene. The CDR3 is made up of 15 amino acids. CDR3 DNA: TGCGCCAGCAGCCCCGGGACCAGGGGGGTCGGGGAGCTGTTTTTT. It translates to CASSPGTRGVGELFF. Combining the CDR3 with reference TRBV5-1 and TRBJ2-2 gives the whole variable domain KAGVTQTPRYLIKTRGQQVTLSCSPISGHRSVSWYQQTPGQGLQFLFEYFSETQRNKGNFPGRFSGRQFSNSRSEMNVSTLELGDSALYLCASSPGTRGVGELFFGEGSRLTVL.

The rearrangement uses TRBV6-5 and TRBJ2-2; maybe TRBD1 (6 bases). CDR1 and CDR2 (germline): MNHEY, SVGAGI. The CDR3 loop spans 12 amino acids. Between the trimmed V and J ends, which lost 6 bases and 6 bases, there was a span of 8 bases. CDR3 residues: CASSPGAGELFF. The DNA for the CDR3 is TGTGCCAGCAGCCCAGGGGCCGGGGAGCTGTTTTTT.

The table lists this clone with a few counts. J is TRBJ1-1 and V is TRBV7-9, with D tentatively TRBD1 (6 bases). The CDR3 contains 14 residues. Per germline, CDR1 SEHNR and CDR2 FQNEAQ (reference sequence). V dropped 8 bases and J dropped 2 bases, with 15 bases sitting between them. CDR3 protein: CASRRTERNTEAFF. The DNA of the CDR3 is TGTGCCAGCCGGCGGACAGAAAGAAACACTGAAGCTTTCTTT.

The chain employs TRBV7-2 and TRBJ2-3, with D perhaps TRBD2 (5 bases). Per germline, CDR1 SGHTA and CDR2 FQGNSA. This CDR3 has 15 residues. The V and J ends lost 5 bases and 0 bases respectively, with 12 bases between them. The CDR3 loop reads CASSPRRSSTDTQYF. The CDR3 bases are TGTGCCAGCAGCCCCCGGAGGTCTAGCACAGATACGCAGTATTTT.

This chain joins TRBV5-6 and TRBJ1-2, with D maybe TRBD1 (5 bases). V lost 0 bases to trimming and J lost 7 bases, with 10 bases between them. Germline values: CDR1 SGHDT, CDR2 YYEEEE. The length of the CDR3 is 13 residues. Here the CDR3 reads CASSLDWGGGYTF. As DNA, the CDR3 is TGTGCCAGCAGCTTGGATTGGGGGGGTGGCTACACCTTC.

In this sample, this clone turned up once. The chain joins TRBV25-1 to TRBJ1-2; TRBD1 matches at 7 bases. The CDR3 is 16 amino acids. V was clipped by 2 bases and J by 6 bases; unmatched bases: 12. The germline V gene encodes CDR1 MGHDK and CDR2 SYGVNS. This CDR3 reads CASSEPGTQGMDGYTF. The CDR3 DNA is TGTGCCAGCAGTGAACCGGGCACACAGGGGATGGATGGCTACACCTTC.

The chain couples TRBV28 to TRBJ1-2, with D possibly matching TRBD1 (6 bases). The CDR3 consists of 14 residues. Germline V lookup: CDR1 MDHEN, CDR2 SYDVKM. Trimming removed 9 bases from V and 2 bases from J, with 16 bases in between. The chain's CDR3 is CASLGGPFNYGYTF. The CDR3 nucleotides read TGTGCCAGTTTGGGGGGGCCCTTCAACTATGGCTACACCTTC.

This rearrangement joins TRBV25-1 to TRBJ1-3; D gene unclear. The CDR3 consists of 15 residues. Germline loops: CDR1 MGHDK, CDR2 SYGVNS. Trimming removed 1 base from V and 1 base from J, with 8 bases in between. The CDR3 loop reads CASSELGGSGNTIYF. For the CDR3, the DNA is TGTGCCAGCAGTGAATTGGGAGGTTCTGGAAACACCATATATTTT.

The chain combines TRBV5-1 with TRBJ2-6; maybe TRBD1 (7 bases). The germline CDR1 and CDR2 sequences are SGHRS and YFSETQ. V was clipped by 0 bases and J by 2 bases, with 12 bases between them. This CDR3 contains 17 residues. CDR3 in amino acids: CASSLDPGGTGANVLTF. The DNA of the CDR3 is TGCGCCAGCAGCTTGGATCCAGGGGGGACTGGGGCCAACGTCCTGACTTTC. Based on the CDR3 plus reference TRBV5-1 and TRBJ2-6, the full variable domain is KAGVTQTPRYLIKTRGQQVTLSCSPISGHRSVSWYQQTPGQGLQFLFEYFSETQRNKGNFPGRFSGRQFSNSRSEMNVSTLELGDSALYLCASSLDPGGTGANVLTFGAGSRLTVL.

The chain has TRBV12-5 and TRBJ2-1; unclear D gene. CDR1 is LGHNT and CDR2 is FRNRAP in the germline V gene. The CDR3 spans 13 residues. V gave up 1 base and J gave up 4 bases, with 5 bases separating them. CDR3 in amino acids: CASGLESYNEQFF. The CDR3 region has the DNA TGTGCTAGTGGTTTGGAGAGTTACAATGAGCAGTTCTTC.

The chain carries TRBV4-3 and TRBJ2-7; D possibly corresponds to TRBD2 (6 bases). The CDR3 contains 14 residues. CDR1 and CDR2 (germline): LGHNA, YSLEER. V was pared by 4 bases and J by 6 bases, with 16 bases between. CDR3 bases: TGCGCCAGCAGCCCGGGAGTAGCAGGAGGCGAGCAGTACTTC. It encodes CASSPGVAGGEQYF.

This clone was recorded once. Distinct nucleotide sequences in the sample also encode this CDR3. The V and J genes are TRBV24-1 and TRBJ2-2; 8 bases map to TRBD1. The CDR3 contains 16 residues. V lost 3 bases, J lost 3 bases, and 5 bases stayed unmatched. The germline V gene encodes CDR1 KGHDR and CDR2 SFDVKD. CDR3 amino acids: CATSDPGTGYTGELFF. CDR3 nucleotide sequence: TGTGCCACCAGTGATCCGGGGACAGGATACACCGGGGAGCTGTTTTTT.

V and J are TRBV19 and TRBJ2-1; 8 bases fit TRBD1. J gave up 8 bases and V 4 bases, and 10 bases lay outside the gene matches. The length of the CDR3 is 15 residues. Germline loops: CDR1 LNHDA, CDR2 SQIVND (reference sequence). CDR3 nucleotides: TGTGCCAGTAGTACTCCCCGGACAGGGTCCGATGAGCAGTTCTTC. Its protein is CASSTPRTGSDEQFF.

J is TRBJ1-3 and V is TRBV5-6; a possible D gene is TRBD1 (5 bases). Between the trimmed V and J ends, which lost 4 bases and 4 bases, there was a span of 21 bases. Germline CDR1 SGHDT, CDR2 YYEEEE. The CDR3 is 17 amino acids. CDR3 bases: TGTGCCAGCAGCCCGACAAGTCCCGGGGGAAAAGGAAACACCATATATTTT. It encodes CASSPTSPGGKGNTIYF.

The CDR3 DNA follows: TGTGCCAGCAGCAAAGAGAACAGCCTTACCAATGAGCAGTTCTTC. This translates into CASSKENSLTNEQFF. V gene TRBV21-1 combines with J gene TRBJ2-1; the table calls TRBD1, which could not be checked here. TRBV21-1 has pseudogene status. This CDR3 is 15 amino acids long.

This chain uses TRBV24-1 with TRBJ2-1, with a possible D match to TRBD1 (6 bases). Trimming stripped 7 bases from V and 1 base from J, with 10 bases between. CDR1 is KGHDR and CDR2 is SFDVKD in the germline V gene. The CDR3 sequence is 14 residues long. The CDR3 protein is CATRGAGSYNEQFF. Here the CDR3 DNA reads TGTGCCACCAGGGGGGCGGGTTCCTACAATGAGCAGTTCTTC.

The rearrangement uses TRBV29-1 and TRBJ1-4, with D maybe TRBD1 (5 bases). Germline V gives CDR1 SQVTM, CDR2 ANQGSEA. The CDR3 is 12 residues long. Trimming took 7 bases from V and 7 from J, leaving 13 bases between them. The CDR3 region has the DNA TGCAGCGCCGATTCAGGGTCTGAAAAACTGTTTTTT. Encoded protein: CSADSGSEKLFF.

The rearrangement uses TRBV3-1 (or the pseudogene TRBV3-2) and TRBJ1-2; no firm D call. The CDR3 contains 16 residues. Germline V lookup: CDR1 LGHDT, CDR2 YNNKEL (reference sequence). Trimming took 0 bases from V and 7 from J, leaving 18 bases between them. The CDR3 is CASSQDWRAPGSGYTF. The CDR3 DNA is TGTGCCAGCAGCCAAGATTGGAGGGCTCCGGGCAGTGGCTACACCTTC.

CDR3 residues: CASSDKQNTEAFF. The CDR3, as DNA: TGTGCCAGCAGTGACAAACAGAACACTGAAGCTTTCTTT. The rearrangement joins TRBV2 to TRBJ1-1, with D unclear. This CDR3 region has 13 residues. Germline CDR1 is SNHLY and CDR2 is FYNNEI. The germline V and J ends were trimmed by 3 bases and 1 base, with 6 bases remaining between them.

The rearrangement joins TRBV9 to TRBJ1-6; no reliable D call. CDR1 and CDR2 (germline): SGDLS, YYNGEE. The CDR3 extends over 17 amino acids. V shed 0 bases and J shed 0 bases, with 10 bases lying between them. The CDR3 reads CASSVAVSRSYNSPLHF. As DNA, the CDR3 is TGTGCCAGCAGCGTAGCTGTTTCCCGCTCCTATAATTCACCCCTCCACTTT.

This clone was counted only a few times. The genes are TRBV7-3 and TRBJ1-1, with TRBD1 as a possible D gene (6 bases). Trimming pared 5 bases from V and 9 bases from J, leaving 19 bases between. Germline loops: CDR1 SGHTA, CDR2 FQGTGA. The CDR3 spans 14 residues. The CDR3 DNA follows: TGTGCCAGCAGCCTCAACTCCGGGACATCACAAGCTTTCTTT. Protein: CASSLNSGTSQAFF. The variable domain in full, with the rest retrieved from reference TRBV7-3 and TRBJ1-1, is GAGVSQTPSNKVTEKGKYVELRCDPISGHTALYWYRQSLGQGPEFLIYFQGTGAADDSGLPNDRFFAVRPEGSVSTLKIQRTERGDSAVYLCASSLNSGTSQAFFGQGTRLTVV.

V gene TRBV14 combines with J gene TRBJ1-1; no definite D call. Germline lookup yields CDR1 SGHDN and CDR2 FVKESK. V lost 5 bases and J 1 base, leaving 8 bases between the germline ends. The CDR3 spans 13 residues. The CDR3 loop reads CASSLSRNTEAFF. The DNA for the CDR3 is TGTGCCAGCAGCTTGAGCCGGAACACTGAAGCTTTCTTT.

This chain uses TRBV27 with TRBJ1-6; no definite D call. Trimming took 4 bases from V and 14 from J, leaving 12 bases between them. This CDR3 comprises 12 residues. CDR1 is MNHEY and CDR2 is SMNVEV in the germline V gene (reference sequence). CDR3 sequence reads: CASSSLLGSLHF. CDR3 nucleotides: TGTGCCAGCAGTTCATTACTAGGTTCCCTCCACTTT.